Given below is one T cell receptor (beta chain) in context. The antigen it recognizes is unknown. Qualities for individual bases were not recorded, and no much larger clone is one base off. Enrolling through a virtual design, the prospective study's participants ranged in age from roughly 18 to 90 years and lived across 24 United States geographic areas. In the prospective study, participants were assigned to cohorts based on the clinical history participants reported in a screening survey and a study questionnaire. In the prospective study, whole blood, serum and a nasopharyngeal or oropharyngeal swab were collected from each participant by mobile phlebotomists. Over an approximately 2-month period, participants in the prospective study had the option of providing additional blood draws and questionnaires. Before DNA extraction, prospective study blood samples were shipped either frozen or at room temperature.

The sample originates from a study of blood T cell repertoires in COVID-19 (dated by TCRdb to 2019 to 2021). Context from the whole study: Samples from collaborators originated in the United States, Italy and Spain and spanned both the acute and convalescent phases of COVID-19. The material from the prospective study consisted of cDNA or gDNA derived from T cells, B-cell-depleted T cells, or PBMCs. Deeply sampled blood TCRbeta repertoires from subjects exposed to, actively infected with, or recovered from COVID-19 were included in the dataset. A freely available public database, intended as a resource for researchers studying the immune response to SARS-CoV-2, is where the repertoires were released. The samples were drawn from two sources: the first 160 participants of the ongoing ImmuneRACE study, and fewer than 1,500 subjects contributed by 6 global collaborators. A de-identified subject ID, COVID-19 status, age in years and sex were almost always included in the sample metadata. Where available, HLA class I and class II types were taken from metadata supplied by the sample provider and were not determined by assay-based typing. The paper as a whole reports these results and caveats: The amount of clinical and demographic metadata varied by source and participant and was provided uncurated.

The immunoSEQ Assay, a bias-controlled multiplex PCR, was used to amplify TCRbeta CDR3 regions from genomic DNA. In the original analysis: Within the assay, amplification of reference gene primers was used to estimate how many nucleated cells each sample contained. Sequence reads were collapsed and filtered to measure the absolute abundance of every unique TCRbeta CDR3 rearrangement. For each sample, productive Simpson clonality was calculated as the square root of Simpson's diversity index over productive rearrangements. What TCRdb holds here is the immuneACCESS table cut down to in-frame rearrangements. Part of the clones is not present; checked against another copy, under half of the missing clones reflect an unresolved V gene, and the others are unexplained. V, J and clone size are taken as reported in that table, and D and trimming were inferred from the DNA itself. For this sample the table gives 270,000 or so clones, of which approximately 91% were detected only once. Under 3% of the sample is held by the ten biggest clonotypes.

Reading the germline V gene gives CDR1 SQVTM and CDR2 ANQGSEA. V is shortened by 7 bases, J by 6 bases, and the region joining them spans 12 bases. Spanning cysteine to phenylalanine, the CDR3 consists of 11 amino acids. The DNA shown is the 33-base CDR3, in frame from base 1. Input material: PBMCs or T cells enriched from blood (not recorded which). In this chain, TRBV29-1 is recombined with TRBJ1-1; matching of 6 bases hints at TRBD1 as the D gene. This clonotype was sampled from a woman aged 35 to 49 with acute COVID-19. The DNA is TGCAGCGGTAGGGGGATCGCTGAAGCTTTCTTT. Translated, this gives CSGRGIAEAFF. Beyond the CDR3, the reference TRBV29-1 and TRBJ1-1 genes provide the residues; the full variable domain reads: SAVISQKPSRDICQRGTSLTIQCQVDSQVTMMFWYRQQPGQSLTLIATANQGSEATYESGFVIDKFPISRPNLTFSTLTVSNMSPEDSSIYLCSGRGIAEAFFGQGTRLTVV.